These 16 T cell receptor beta chains were all obtained from the same sample, sequenced in a study of blood T cell repertoires in COVID-19 (dated by TCRdb to 2020 to 2022). Library construction relied on the immunoSEQ multiplex PCR assay. Here the immuneACCESS table is served through TCRdb, limited to in-frame sequences with V and J called. Missing clones are a known gap in these copies; in checked studies unresolved V genes cover under half, and the rest lacks a known reason. The sample includes around 250,000 clones, with about 80% observed a single time. Together, the top ten hold over 12% of the sample. The material sequenced was PBMCs or T cells enriched from blood (not recorded which). The origin of the receptors is a man in his forties who had recovered from COVID-19.

The chain uses TRBV18 and TRBJ2-1, with 8 bases that match TRBD2. CDR3 length: 16 amino acids. Germline V gene lookup returns CDR1 KGHSH and CDR2 LQKENI. Trimming removed 3 bases from V and 9 bases from J; junction bases left unmatched: 13. The CDR3 region is CASSPPGLAAGGEQFF. The CDR3 DNA sequence: TGTGCCAGCTCACCTCCCGGACTAGCCGCCGGGGGTGAGCAGTTCTTC. The whole variable domain, remainder taken from reference TRBV18 and TRBJ2-1, is NAGVMQNPRHLVRRRGQEARLRCSPMKGHSHVYWYRQLPEEGLKFMVYLQKENIIDESGMPKERFSAEFPKEGPSILRIQQVVRGDSAAYFCASSPPGLAAGGEQFFGPGTRLTVL.

This chain joins TRBV29-1 and TRBJ2-7, with 12 bases identical to TRBD2. Germline V gene lookup returns CDR1 SQVTM and CDR2 ANQGSEA. J gave up 5 bases and V 4 bases, and 6 bases lay outside the gene matches. The length of the CDR3 is 14 residues. CDR3 in amino acids: CSVVGLAGWDEQYF. The CDR3 DNA follows: TGCAGCGTTGTCGGACTAGCGGGATGGGACGAGCAGTACTTC.

This clone was observed a single time. The J gene is TRBJ2-1, the V gene TRBV2; no reliable D call. Trimming left V 5 bases short and J 8 bases short, with 7 bases between. CDR1 SNHLY and CDR2 FYNNEI come from the germline V gene. The CDR3 is made up of 11 amino acids. The CDR3 bases are TGTGCCAGCAGTCCTAGAGATGAGCAGTTCTTC. This codes for CASSPRDEQFF.

The chain combines TRBV27 with TRBJ1-4; 9 bases match TRBD1. This CDR3 contains 14 residues. J gave up 4 bases and V 6 bases, and 3 bases lay outside the gene matches. CDR1 is MNHEY, CDR2 SMNVEV, per germline (reference sequence). CDR3 in DNA: TGTGCCAGCAGACGGACAGGGGTTAATGAAAAACTGTTTTTT. The encoded protein is CASRRTGVNEKLFF. Filled out from reference TRBV27 and TRBJ1-4, the complete variable domain reads EAQVTQNPRYLITVTGKKLTVTCSQNMNHEYMSWYRQDPGLGLRQIYYSMNVEVTDKGDVPEGYKVSRKEKRNFPLILESPSPNQTSLYFCASRRTGVNEKLFFGSGTQLSVL.

This sequence joins TRBV28 and TRBJ1-5; maybe TRBD1 (5 bases). The CDR3 runs to 17 residues. Trimming left V 2 bases short and J 2 bases short, with 16 bases between. Germline V gives CDR1 MDHEN, CDR2 SYDVKM. The CDR3 bases are TGTGCCAGCAGTTTAGTTGGTGGGCAGGGTGGCAATCAGCCCCAGCATTTT. It is translated as CASSLVGGQGGNQPQHF.

This CDR3 is CASSLGGMGTIYF. CDR3 nucleotide sequence: TGTGCCAGCAGCTTAGGAGGGATGGGTACCATATATTTT. This chain links TRBV11-2 with TRBJ1-3, with D hard to call. Germline V gene sequence: CDR1 SGHAT, CDR2 FQNNGV. The CDR3 covers 13 residues. V shed 1 base and J shed 10 bases, with 11 bases lying between them. Together with reference TRBV11-2 and TRBJ1-3, the CDR3 gives the full variable domain: EAGVAQSPRYKIIEKRQSVAFWCNPISGHATLYWYQQILGQGPKLLIQFQNNGVVDDSQLPKDRFSAERLKGVDSTLKIQPAKLEDSAVYLCASSLGGMGTIYFGEGSWLTVV.

This chain uses TRBV7-7 with TRBJ2-3, with D perhaps TRBD2 (5 bases). Germline V gives CDR1 SSHAT, CDR2 FNYEAQ (reference sequence). This CDR3 region has 14 residues. The V end was cut by 3 bases, the J end by 2 bases, with 9 bases between. CDR3 nucleotides: TGTGCCAGCAGCTTGAGCGGTTTCACAGATACGCAGTATTTT. Protein sequence: CASSLSGFTDTQYF. Based on the CDR3 plus reference TRBV7-7 and TRBJ2-3, the full variable domain is GAGVSQSPRYKVTKRGQDVTLRCDPISSHATLYWYQQALGQGPEFLTYFNYEAQPDKSGLPSDRFSAERPEGSISTLTIQRTEQRDSAMYRCASSLSGFTDTQYFGPGTRLTVL.

The rearrangement joins TRBV7-3 to TRBJ2-2; TRBD1 is a possible D gene (6 bases). CDR1 and CDR2 (germline): SGHTA, FQGTGA. Trimming cost V 6 bases and J 6 bases, with 14 bases left between them. The CDR3 extends over 14 amino acids. This CDR3 reads CASSRTDLPGELFF. In nucleotides, the CDR3 is TGTGCCAGCAGTCGGACAGATCTCCCCGGGGAGCTGTTTTTT.

V usage is TRBV28 and J usage is TRBJ1-3; D unclear. In germline, CDR1 is MDHEN, CDR2 SYDVKM. V lost 4 bases, J lost 0 bases, and 7 bases lay in between. The CDR3 loop spans 14 amino acids. The CDR3 DNA follows: TGTGCCAGCAGTTCCCACGGCTCTGGAAACACCATATATTTT. Its protein is CASSSHGSGNTIYF.

V gene TRBV25-1 combines with J gene TRBJ2-1; 11 nucleotides agree with TRBD2. Germline V gene data show CDR1 as MGHDK and CDR2 as SYGVNS. The CDR3 consists of 17 residues. Trimming at V came to 3 bases and at J to 2 bases, leaving 6 bases not matched to a gene. The CDR3 loop reads CASSDPGTSGPYNEQFF. Written as DNA, the CDR3 is TGTGCCAGCAGTGACCCGGGGACTAGCGGTCCCTACAATGAGCAGTTCTTC. The full variable domain, completed using reference TRBV25-1 and TRBJ2-1, is EADIYQTPRYLVIGTGKKITLECSQTMGHDKMYWYQQDPGMELHLIHYSYGVNSTEKGDLSSESTVSRIRTEHFPLTLESARPSHTSQYLCASSDPGTSGPYNEQFFGPGTRLTVL.

V and J are TRBV2 and TRBJ1-6; tentative D call: TRBD1 (5 bases). Germline V CDR1 and CDR2: SNHLY, FYNNEI. V was shortened by 6 bases and J by 6 bases, with 24 bases between the two germline ends. CDR3 size: 18 residues. CDR3 nucleotides: TGTGCCAGCAGCCCTTTATCCATACGACGGACATCTAATTCACCCCTCCACTTT. Its protein product is CASSPLSIRRTSNSPLHF.

As regards this clone: This CDR3 is also generated by other DNA sequences in the sample. This chain connects TRBV18 to TRBJ1-5; 8 bases match TRBD1. This CDR3 has 14 residues. With V trimmed by 3 bases and J by 5 bases, 3 bases remained unmatched. From germline, CDR1 is KGHSH and CDR2 LQKENI. CDR3 bases: TGTGCCAGCTCACCGGACAGGGATTATCAGCCCCAGCATTTT. As protein: CASSPDRDYQPQHF.

For this clone: Given the absence of the conserved phenylalanine or tryptophan at the CDR3 end, a read error is likely. The DNA is left out, because the CDR3 cannot be placed on it with certainty; the CDR3 is given as TCRdb lists it. The V and J genes are TRBV28 and TRBJ1-2; no DNA check was done on the table's D call, TRBD1. Termini included, the CDR3 measures 13 amino acids. From germline, CDR1 is MDHEN and CDR2 SYDVKM. The CDR3 sequence is CASSLPQGWFVQL.

J is TRBJ2-7 and V is TRBV27; TRBD2 aligns across 9 bases. V was pared by 5 bases and J by 2 bases, with 4 bases of the junction left unmatched. The CDR3 consists of 14 residues. Looked up from germline, CDR1 is MNHEY and CDR2 is SMNVEV (reference sequence). The CDR3 loop is CASSRTSGPYEQYF. DNA of the CDR3: TGTGCCAGCAGTCGCACTAGCGGGCCCTACGAGCAGTACTTC.

V is TRBV24-1 and J is TRBJ1-1, with a possible D match to TRBD1 (6 bases). With 7 bases removed from V and 1 base from J, the gap between germline ends came to 9 bases. Germline CDR1 is KGHDR and CDR2 is SFDVKD. This CDR3 has 13 amino acids. DNA for the CDR3: TGTGCCACCAGACGAGGGGGGAACACTGAAGCTTTCTTT. Protein: CATRRGGNTEAFF.

This clone occurred a few times. The V and J genes are TRBV6-5 and TRBJ1-2, with a weak D call TRBD1 (6 bases). The CDR3 length is 13 residues. Germline CDR1 is MNHEY and CDR2 is SVGAGI. V lost 6 bases and J lost 10, with 18 bases in between. In nucleotides, the CDR3 is TGTGCCAGCAGCCTTACACAGGGAATCGACTACACCTTC. Translating it yields CASSLTQGIDYTF.